The next 20 T cell receptor beta chains were all read from a single sample in a study of cytomegalovirus exposure and HLA in healthy donors. 13 Jbeta primers and 60 Vbeta primers were used for the PCR. The data were produced by immunoSEQ multiplex PCR, yet TCRdb's version contains in-frame clones alone and is incomplete. Among around 150,000 clones listed, about three quarters were seen once. The material sequenced was PBMCs. The receptor source for this set is a woman in her twenties or thirties in good health and CMV-seronegative.

Many counts were recorded for this clone. The genes are TRBV10-2 and TRBJ1-1, with 7 positions matching TRBD1. Germline-derived CDR1 and CDR2 are WSHSY and SAAADI. The CDR3 is 14 amino acids. V was clipped by 4 bases and J by 8 bases; unmatched bases: 10. In DNA, the CDR3 is TGCGCCAGCAGTGTCCTCAGGACAGGCTCCGAAGCTTTCTTT. Protein: CASSVLRTGSEAFF.

The chain uses TRBV29-1 and TRBJ1-2; 7 nucleotides agree with TRBD1. After removal of 5 bases from V and 4 bases from J, the junction contained 10 bases not matched to a gene. CDR3 length: 14 residues. Germline CDR1 is SQVTM and CDR2 is ANQGSEA. The CDR3 region has the DNA TGCAGCGTTCTAGACAGGGCAACTCTCTATGGCTACACCTTC. Its protein is CSVLDRATLYGYTF.

This clone is a singleton in its sample. This chain's CDR3 is CASSRGGSNQPQHF. CDR3 bases: TGTGCCAGCAGCCGTGGGGGGTCCAATCAGCCCCAGCATTTT. This chain links TRBV7-9 with TRBJ1-5; D is perhaps TRBD1 (5 bases). With 5 bases removed from V and 3 bases from J, the gap between germline ends came to 11 bases. Germline CDR1 is SEHNR and CDR2 is FQNEAQ (reference sequence). This CDR3 contains 14 residues.

This clone has just a few counts. This chain joins TRBV4-1 and TRBJ2-5, with 16 bases aligning to TRBD2. This CDR3 has 17 amino acids. CDR1 MGHRA and CDR2 YSYEKL come from the germline V gene. The ends lost 4 bases at V and 0 bases at J; junction bases unmatched: 2. Here the CDR3 DNA reads TGCGCCAGCAGCCCGGGACTAGCGGGGGGGAACCAAGAGACCCAGTACTTC. Translation: CASSPGLAGGNQETQYF.

The chain carries TRBV4-2 and TRBJ2-1; 11 bases align to TRBD2. CDR3 length equals 16 residues. V was clipped by 3 bases and J by 7 bases; unmatched bases: 8. Germline V gene data show CDR1 as LGHNA and CDR2 as YNFKEQ. The CDR3 spells CASSQDRSSGGNEQFF. The CDR3 DNA reads TGTGCCAGCAGCCAGGATAGGTCTAGCGGGGGGAATGAGCAGTTCTTC.

This clone was observed a handful of times. The V call is TRBV10-3, the J call TRBJ1-2; D might be TRBD1 (6 bases). This CDR3 comprises 14 residues. V shed 5 bases and J shed 7 bases, with 17 bases lying between them. Germline assignment: CDR1 ENHRY and CDR2 SYGVKD. The CDR3 sequence: CAISSLQGMAGYTF. In nucleotides, the CDR3 is TGTGCCATCAGTTCATTGCAGGGGATGGCTGGCTACACCTTC.

CDR3 sequence reads: CAWGRHGREQLFF. The CDR3 bases are TGTGCCTGGGGAAGGCACGGCCGGGAACAACTGTTTTTT. V and J are TRBV30 and TRBJ1-4, with D unclear. Trimming took 5 bases from V and 12 from J, leaving 19 bases between them. Per the germline V gene, CDR1 is GTSNPN and CDR2 is SVGIG (reference sequence). The CDR3 consists of 13 residues.

The chain links TRBV5-4 to TRBJ2-3; unclear D gene. The CDR3 runs 12 residues. V was clipped by 4 bases and J by 2 bases, with 5 bases between them. The V gene's germline CDR1 is SGHNT and CDR2 YYREEE (reference sequence). The CDR3 DNA follows: TGTGCCAGCAGCCTTAACACAGATACGCAGTATTTT. Amino acids: CASSLNTDTQYF.

This clone was observed a single time. The gene calls are TRBV27 and TRBJ1-1, with TRBD1 matching over 7 bases. Germline V gene data show CDR1 as MNHEY and CDR2 as SMNVEV (reference sequence). The CDR3 consists of 14 residues. Germline trimming cut 2 bases from V and 5 bases from J; bases unmatched to any gene: 5. CDR3 in amino acids: CASSLAGGLTEAFF. CDR3 DNA sequence: TGTGCCAGCAGTTTAGCAGGGGGGCTGACTGAAGCTTTCTTT.

The DNA of the CDR3 is TGTGCCAGCAGCCCTTTGGGTAGCGGGGTTATAGATACGCAGTATTTT. Protein sequence: CASSPLGSGVIDTQYF. The chain has TRBV5-4 and TRBJ2-3; 8 bases are shared with TRBD2. The germline CDR1 and CDR2 sequences are SGHNT and YYREEE (reference sequence). CDR3 length: 16 residues. Trimming cost V 4 bases and J 5 bases; bases outside gene matches: 12.

The chain links TRBV2 to TRBJ1-5; 11 nucleotides match TRBD1. Trimming took 7 bases from V and 0 from J; bases not matched to a gene: 5. Germline V gene data show CDR1 as SNHLY and CDR2 as FYNNEI. The CDR3 spans 16 residues. The CDR3 sequence is CASNRDRGNSNQPQHF. DNA of the CDR3: TGTGCCAGCAACCGGGACAGGGGGAATAGCAATCAGCCCCAGCATTTT.

This clone has only one observation. The rearrangement links TRBV6-5 to TRBJ1-5; 7 nucleotides align to TRBD1. The CDR3 is made up of 16 amino acids. CDR1 and CDR2 from the germline V gene are MNHEY and SVGAGI. Germline trimming cut 0 bases from V and 5 bases from J; bases unmatched to any gene: 7. The CDR3 region is CASSYSGRGTHQPQHF. CDR3 DNA: TGTGCCAGCAGTTACTCGGGCAGGGGGACACATCAGCCCCAGCATTTT.

Only a few counts were recorded for this clone. The V and J genes are TRBV18 and TRBJ2-7; TRBD1 matches at 8 bases. The CDR3 extends over 14 amino acids. V gave up 5 bases and J gave up 4 bases; unmatched junction bases: 7. Per the germline V gene, CDR1 is KGHSH and CDR2 is LQKENI. The CDR3 region is CASSNPGQAYEQYF. For the CDR3, the DNA is TGTGCCAGCTCAAATCCGGGACAGGCTTACGAGCAGTACTTC.

CDR3 amino acids: CASTGTVNTEAFF. DNA for the CDR3: TGTGCCAGCACGGGGACAGTGAACACTGAAGCTTTCTTT. The chain carries TRBV27 and TRBJ1-1; 7 bases align to TRBD1. Germline V CDR1 and CDR2: MNHEY, SMNVEV (reference sequence). Trimming at V came to 7 bases and at J to 0 bases, leaving 2 bases not matched to a gene. The CDR3 sequence is 13 residues long.

V is TRBV6-6 and J is TRBJ2-5; D unresolved. V shed 6 bases and J shed 5 bases, with 13 bases lying between them. Germline CDR1 reads MNHNY; CDR2 reads SVGAGI (reference sequence). The CDR3 spans 13 residues. CDR3 protein: CASRTPTGETQYF. CDR3 coding DNA: TGTGCCAGCAGGACCCCTACCGGGGAGACCCAGTACTTC.

This sequence joins TRBV28 and TRBJ2-7, with 9 bases fitting TRBD1. J was trimmed by 3 bases and V by 1 base; bases with no gene match: 10. The germline V gene encodes CDR1 MDHEN and CDR2 SYDVKM. The CDR3 is 17 amino acids. The CDR3 DNA reads as TGTGCCAGCAGTTTATACGGGAAGGGACAGGGACTCTACGAGCAGTACTTC. This gives the protein CASSLYGKGQGLYEQYF.

This chain connects TRBV29-1 to TRBJ2-7, with TRBD1 matching over 7 bases. Germline-derived CDR1 and CDR2 are SQVTM and ANQGSEA. CDR3 size: 14 residues. The V segment lost 4 bases and the J segment 2 bases; nucleotides outside the gene matches: 8. In DNA form, the CDR3 reads TGCAGCGTTGCCGGCAGGGGGTCGCCCTACGAGCAGTACTTC. Its translation is CSVAGRGSPYEQYF.

The chain recombines TRBV9 with TRBJ2-3, with D unresolved. V was clipped by 4 bases and J by 6 bases, with 9 bases between them. This CDR3 comprises 12 residues. Germline V gene data show CDR1 as SGDLS and CDR2 as YYNGEE. The CDR3 loop is CASSPTVDTQYF. CDR3 sequence (DNA): TGTGCCAGCAGCCCCACGGTTGATACGCAGTATTTT.

The rearrangement links TRBV6-5 to TRBJ2-7; no clear D gene. V lost 8 bases, J lost 3 bases, and 8 bases lay in between. Germline V gene data show CDR1 as MNHEY and CDR2 as SVGAGI. The CDR3 extends over 11 amino acids. The CDR3 spells CASWANYEQYF. The CDR3 coding sequence is TGTGCCAGCTGGGCGAACTACGAGCAGTACTTC.

CDR3 in DNA: TGTGCCAGCAGTTATCGGGGGGCAGGTTCACCCCTCCACTTT. Protein sequence: CASSYRGAGSPLHF. The chain has TRBV6-5 and TRBJ1-6; a weak D match, TRBD1 (6 bases). Germline CDR1 and CDR2: MNHEY and SVGAGI. V was trimmed by 3 bases and J by 9 bases, leaving 12 bases between them. The CDR3 extends over 14 amino acids.